The present T cell receptor beta chain was sequenced within a study of blood T cell repertoires in COVID-19. Study in general: COVID-19 samples from acute and convalescent phases originated in the United States, Italy and Spain. From T cells, B-cell-depleted T cells, or PBMCs came the material, which was cDNA or gDNA.

J gave up 8 bases and V 2 bases, and 4 bases lay outside the gene matches. Germline CDR1 and CDR2: SGDLS and YYNGEE. This CDR3 has 13 amino acids. In the authors' workflow: Reference gene primer amplification in the assay estimated nucleated cell counts. Profiled with immunoSEQ multiplex PCR; TCRdb holds only in-frame clones, not every one. V, J and clone size are taken as reported in that table, and D and trimming were inferred from the DNA itself. The repertoire has more than 250,000 clones, roughly 84% of them found once; the top ten carry 1%. The sample holds one count of this clone. This TCR was sampled from a man aged 50-59 years with active or convalescent COVID-19. Sequencing was performed on peripheral blood. This chain links TRBV9 with TRBJ2-1, with 7 positions matching TRBD2. CDR3 nucleotide sequence: TGTGCCAGCAGCGTGGGGGGGTGGTATGAGCAGTTCTTC. Its translation: CASSVGGWYEQFF. Complete variable domain (other parts from reference TRBV9 and TRBJ2-1): DSGVTQTPKHLITATGQRVTLRCSPRSGDLSVYWYQQSLDQGLQFLIQYYNGEERAKGNILERFSAQQFPDLHSELNLSSLELGDSALYFCASSVGGWYEQFFGPGTRLTVL.